Here is one TCR beta chain with its context. Its antigen is unknown. This sample was included in a study of T cell responses to AZD1222 COVID-19 vaccine. Findings of the study overall: Spike-specific TCR breadth and depth were elevated following two AZD1222 doses. Females outnumbered males among donors, who were mostly white British; clonal diversity was possibly underestimated.

V gave up 2 bases and J gave up 8 bases, with 16 bases separating them. Germline loops: CDR1 MNHNY, CDR2 SVGAGI (reference sequence). The CDR3 runs to 16 residues. Assay used: immunoSEQ multiplex PCR; TCRdb lists only in-frame clones, some missing. Of 140,000 to 150,000 clones listed, approximately 90% were seen once; the top ten hold approximately 3.6%. Second doses that came at about 4 or about 12 weeks were put together. The source material was peripheral blood, sampled 28 days after the second AZD1222 dose. The sequence derives from an adult who received the AZD1222 COVID-19 vaccine. V and J are TRBV6-6 and TRBJ1-6, with D perhaps TRBD1 (6 bases). This chain's CDR3 is CASSYPPEGGDSPLHF. The CDR3 nucleotides are TGTGCCAGCAGTTACCCCCCTGAGGGGGGGGATTCACCCCTCCACTTT.